The rows below give T cell receptor beta chains drawn from one sample of a study of beta chain features in type 1 diabetes. Profiled with immunoSEQ multiplex PCR; TCRdb holds only in-frame clones, not every one. This table has 500,000 to 800,000 clones, around 12% appearing once. The specimen sequenced was naive CD4+ T cells from blood. The receptors originated from a man aged 25-45 years with type 1 diabetes. CDR3s include the opening cysteine and the closing phenylalanine or tryptophan. The D gene is left open where the match is weak. Rows may omit the clone size; those that give it use once, few, many or a size class.

>.|TRBV4-3|TRBJ2-7|few
TGCGCCAGCAGCCCTCAGCTGAAGCACGAGCAGTACTTC
CASSPQLKHEQYF
>.|TRBV30|TRBJ1-2|.
TGTGCCTGGACCAAGGACTCTGGCTACACCTTC
CAWTKDSGYTF
>.|TRBV7-2|TRBJ1-2|few
TGTGCCACCTTTGATGCCAACTATGGCTACACCTTC
CATFDANYGYTF
>.|TRBV9|TRBJ2-2|.
TGTGCCAGCAGCGTAGGGGCGGGCCCTAACACCGGGGAGCTGTTTTTT
CASSVGAGPNTGELFF
>TRBD2|TRBV29-1|TRBJ2-3|.
TGCAGCGTTGAACAGCGGGGATTGGGCACAGATACGCAGTATTTT
CSVEQRGLGTDTQYF
>.|TRBV7-2|TRBJ2-1|.
TGTGCCAGCAGCTCCTGGACCTGGAACAATGAGCAGTTCTTC
CASSSWTWNNEQFF
>TRBD2|TRBV5-4|TRBJ2-1|.
TGTGCCAGCAGGTCGGCTAGCGGGGGGCGTACCAATGAGCAGTTCTTC
CASRSASGGRTNEQFF
>.|TRBV4-1|TRBJ1-6|.
TGCGCCAGCAGCCAAGAAGTCAAGACACCCCTCCACTTT
CASSQEVKTPLHF
>TRBD2|TRBV4-2|TRBJ2-5|.
TGTGCCAGCAGCCAAGATACACTAGCGGGGGGCCCTCCCCAAGAGACCCAGTACTTC
CASSQDTLAGGPPQETQYF
>.|TRBV10-3|TRBJ2-6|.
TGTGCCATCAGTGAGTCGCGAGGACGGAGCTCTGGGGCCAACGTCCTGACTTTC
CAISESRGRSSGANVLTF
>TRBD1|TRBV7-2|TRBJ2-7|.
TGTGCCAGCACCCTGGACAGGGGGCTCGAGCAGTACTTC
CASTLDRGLEQYF
>.|TRBV19|TRBJ1-5|.
TGTGCCAGTGGGCCCTTACTAAATCAGCCCCAGCATTTT
CASGPLLNQPQHF
>TRBD1|TRBV5-4|TRBJ2-3|few
TGTGCCAGCAGCTCGCTTGGACAGGGACCAGATACGCAGTATTTT
CASSSLGQGPDTQYF
>.|TRBV7-8|TRBJ1-6|few
TGTGCCAGCAGCCTAAGGGACGAAAGTAATTCACCCCTCCACTTT
CASSLRDESNSPLHF
>.|TRBV7-9|TRBJ1-2|.
TGTGCCAGCAGCTCACATCCAGGGAACTATGGCTACACCTTC
CASSSHPGNYGYTF
>TRBD1|TRBV30|TRBJ1-4|.
TGTGCCTGTAAGCCTACCGGGACAGGGAACGAAAAACTGTTTTTT
CACKPTGTGNEKLFF
>TRBD1|TRBV15|TRBJ1-5|.
TGTGCCACCAGCAGGTCCGGGACAGGGGATCAGCCCCAGCATTTT
CATSRSGTGDQPQHF
>.|TRBV7-8|TRBJ1-2|.
TGTGCCAGCAGCTTAGACAGATCTAACTATGGCTACACCTTC
CASSLDRSNYGYTF
>.|TRBV5-4|TRBJ2-2|.
TGTGCCAGCAGCTTTGGGGGACTCGGACGGGAGCTGTTTTTT
CASSFGGLGRELFF
>.|TRBV7-9|TRBJ1-1|.
TGTGCCAGCAGCTCGAGGTCAGGGCAACCGGAGGGCACTGAAGCTTTCTTT
CASSSRSGQPEGTEAFF
>.|TRBV7-2|TRBJ2-7|.
TGTGCCAGCAGCTTACTGCTACAGACCTACGAGCAGTACTTC
CASSLLLQTYEQYF
>TRBD1|TRBV7-9|TRBJ2-5|few
TGTGCCAGTGACAGGGGTCGGGAGACCCAGTACTTC
CASDRGRETQYF
>.|TRBV25-1|TRBJ2-7|few
TGTGCCAGCAGTAAAACAGGGATTTACTCCTACGAGCAGTACTTC
CASSKTGIYSYEQYF
>TRBD1|TRBV7-2|TRBJ2-7|few
TGTGCCAGCAGCCCGGGACAGGGGATCCACGAGCAGTACTTC
CASSPGQGIHEQYF
>.|TRBV4-3|TRBJ2-2|.
TGCGCCAGCAGCCAAGGCCAGGTTGGGAGAACCGGGGAGCTGTTTTTT
CASSQGQVGRTGELFF
>.|TRBV6-5|TRBJ2-3|.
TGTGCCAGCAGTTACGGCCTAGTGGGCACAGATACGCAGTATTTT
CASSYGLVGTDTQYF
>TRBD2|TRBV7-2|TRBJ2-3|few
TGTGCCAGCAGTCGGACTAGCGGGGGGGCCGAAGATACGCAGTATTTT
CASSRTSGGAEDTQYF
>.|TRBV11-2|TRBJ2-5|few
TGTGCCAGCAGCTTAGGGACTCCCGGACAGACCCAGTACTTC
CASSLGTPGQTQYF
>.|TRBV6-5|TRBJ2-5|.
TGTGCCAGCAGGGGGGACTTCGGGAAAGAGACCCAGTACTTC
CASRGDFGKETQYF
>.|TRBV7-2|TRBJ1-4|few
TGTGCCAGCAGTTTTACGGGCGAAAAACTGTTTTTT
CASSFTGEKLFF
>.|TRBV4-3|TRBJ1-4|.
TGCGCCAGCAGCCAAACCCAGGGGATTGAAAAACTGTTTTTT
CASSQTQGIEKLFF
>.|TRBV9|TRBJ2-6|few
TGTGCCAGCAGCGTTCGAGGAGCTGGGGCCAACGTCCTGACTTTC
CASSVRGAGANVLTF
>TRBD1|TRBV5-6|TRBJ1-5|.
TGTGCCAGCAGCTACCAGGGGGCAGTTCGCAATCAGCCCCAGCATTTT
CASSYQGAVRNQPQHF
>TRBD1|TRBV29-1|TRBJ1-1|.
TGCAGCTGGGGTCAGGGGGCGGGCACTGAAGCTTTCTTT
CSWGQGAGTEAFF
>TRBD2|TRBV7-2|TRBJ2-3|.
TGTGCCAGCAGCTTATTGGGCGGGGGTTATACAGATACGCAGTATTTT
CASSLLGGGYTDTQYF
>TRBD1|TRBV6-5|TRBJ1-1|few
TGTGCCAGCAGCCGACAGGGAACAAACACTGAAGCTTTCTTT
CASSRQGTNTEAFF
>TRBD1|TRBV9|TRBJ2-7|.
TGTGCCAGCAGCGTAGAAGGGACAGCCTACGAGCAGTACTTC
CASSVEGTAYEQYF
>TRBD1|TRBV6-5|TRBJ2-5|few
TGTGCCAGCAGTTCCACAGGGGGCGCCGGGGAGACCCAGTACTTC
CASSSTGGAGETQYF
>.|TRBV2|TRBJ2-7|.
TGTGCCAGCAGTGAACAGGGGAGCAGCTCCTACGAGCAGTACTTC
CASSEQGSSSYEQYF
>.|TRBV5-6|TRBJ2-1|few
TGTGCCAGCAGCTTAGTGGCCCGTGAGCAGTTCTTC
CASSLVAREQFF
>.|TRBV2|TRBJ2-7|.
TGTGCCAGCATCCTCGGGACTGCAACCTACGAGCAGTACTTC
CASILGTATYEQYF
>.|TRBV19|TRBJ2-6|.
TGTGCCAGTAGTAACCCCTCACAGGGATCAGGGGCCAACGTCCTGACTTTC
CASSNPSQGSGANVLTF
>.|TRBV9|TRBJ2-3|.
TGTGCCAGCAGCGTAGTAGGCAGGACTCGGACAGATACGCAGTATTTT
CASSVVGRTRTDTQYF
>.|TRBV6-6|TRBJ1-1|few
TGTGCCAGCAGTTACAATGAGGACACTGAAGCTTTCTTT
CASSYNEDTEAFF
>TRBD1|TRBV30|TRBJ1-4|.
TGTGCCTGTCAAGAACAGGGGGCAGGTGAAAAACTGTTTTTT
CACQEQGAGEKLFF
>.|TRBV7-6|TRBJ1-5|few
TGTGCCAGCAGCTTAGGTCGCTATCAGCCCCAGCATTTT
CASSLGRYQPQHF
>.|TRBV7-8|TRBJ2-7|few
TGTGCCAGCAGCTACCCTGCAGGGGACGAGCAGTACTTC
CASSYPAGDEQYF
>TRBD1|TRBV4-3|TRBJ2-1|few
TGCGCCAGCAGCCCCCAACAGGGGAATGAGCAGTTCTTC
CASSPQQGNEQFF
>.|TRBV29-1|TRBJ2-5|.
TGCAGCGTTGACCCATCCGGAGAGACCCAGTACTTC
CSVDPSGETQYF
>.|TRBV28|TRBJ1-2|.
TGTGCCAGCAGTCTCCCGCAGGGTTACGGCGACGGCTACACCTTC
CASSLPQGYGDGYTF
>.|TRBV6-5|TRBJ1-6|few
TGTGCCAGCAGTTCCCTGACCGGGGTAAATTCACCCCTCCACTTT
CASSSLTGVNSPLHF
>.|TRBV5-1|TRBJ2-7|.
TGCGCCAGCAGCGTCCGCCAGGGGCCTGAGCAGTACTTC
CASSVRQGPEQYF
>.|TRBV4-1|TRBJ2-3|.
TGCGCCAGCAGCCAAGACGACAGAGGGAGGTTCCCAGATACGCAGTATTTT
CASSQDDRGRFPDTQYF